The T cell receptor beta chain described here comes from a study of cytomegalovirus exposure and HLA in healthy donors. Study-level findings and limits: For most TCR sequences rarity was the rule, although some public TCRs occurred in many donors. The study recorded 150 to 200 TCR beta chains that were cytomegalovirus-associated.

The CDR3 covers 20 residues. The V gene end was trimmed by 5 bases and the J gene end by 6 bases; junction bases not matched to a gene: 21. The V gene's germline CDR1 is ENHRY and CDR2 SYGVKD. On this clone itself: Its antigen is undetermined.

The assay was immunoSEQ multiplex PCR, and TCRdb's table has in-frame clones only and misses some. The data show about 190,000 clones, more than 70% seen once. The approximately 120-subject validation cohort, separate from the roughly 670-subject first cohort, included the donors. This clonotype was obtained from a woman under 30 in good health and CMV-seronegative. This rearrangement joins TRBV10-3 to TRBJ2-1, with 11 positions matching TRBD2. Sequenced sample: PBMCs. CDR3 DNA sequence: TGTGCCATCAGTCGCCAGGAGGTAGCGGGAGGGGGCGGAATGTCCAATGAGCAGTTCTTC. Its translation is CAISRQEVAGGGGMSNEQFF.